The 15 T cell receptor beta chains reported below all come from one sample, sequenced in a study of T cells after yellow fever vaccination. From the 5' RACE reads, TCRdb called clonotypes with MiXCR, one entry per CDR3 protein. This sample has around 53,000 distinct CDR3 sequences, with about 6.6% found just once. Material: CD8+ T cells not binding an NS4B(214-222) dextramer, sorted from PBMCs, obtained 35 to 50 days after the first yellow fever vaccination. The receptors come from a man younger than 35 who received the YFV17D yellow fever vaccine.

This clonotype was found a few times. V is TRBV9 and J is TRBJ2-3; D might be TRBD2 (6 bases). V was trimmed by 6 bases and J by 4 bases, leaving 18 bases between them. The CDR3 length is 15 residues. Germline V CDR1 and CDR2: SGDLS, YYNGEE. The CDR3 region has the DNA TGTGCCAGCACCCAGCTGGGGGGAGACGCAGATACGCAGTATTTT. Encoded protein: CASTQLGGDADTQYF.

This clonotype was counted many times. The V and J genes are TRBV7-2 and TRBJ2-7; D tentatively reads TRBD1 or TRBD2 (5 bases each). The CDR3 length is 14 residues. V was clipped by 2 bases and J by 0 bases, with 8 bases between them. CDR1 and CDR2 from the germline V gene are SGHTA and FQGNSA. The CDR3, as DNA: TGTGCCAGCAGCTTAAGTGGGGGCTCCTACGAGCAGTACGTC. Its translation is CASSLSGGSYEQYV.

The rearrangement uses TRBV4-3 and TRBJ1-2; D gene unclear. Trimming pared 3 bases from V and 4 bases from J, leaving 6 bases between. Germline CDR1 is LGHNA and CDR2 is YSLEER. CDR3 size: 12 residues. The CDR3 protein is CASSQGTYGYTF. In DNA, the CDR3 is TGCGCCAGCAGCCAGGGTACCTATGGCTACACCTTC.

With regard to this clonotype: An end of the junction does not agree with germline; a read error may underlie this. The V call is TRBV6-1, the J call TRBJ2-3; D not resolved. CDR3 length equals 16 residues. CDR1 is MNHNS, CDR2 SASEGT, per germline. The CDR3 DNA is TGTGCCGGCAGTGAACGGCCCCTCTATAGCACAGATACGCAGTATTTT. As protein: CAGSERPLYSTDTQYF.

The sample holds many counts of this clonotype. The genes are TRBV7-8 and TRBJ2-7; perhaps TRBD1 as D (6 bases). CDR1 and CDR2 (germline): SGHVS, FQNEAQ. Trimming pared 1 base from V and 3 bases from J, leaving 22 bases between. The CDR3 is made up of 18 amino acids. In nucleotides, the CDR3 is TGTGCCAGCAGCTTAGAAGTACCGACAGGTCCAAATCACTACGAGCAGTACTTC. Its protein product is CASSLEVPTGPNHYEQYF.

Ten or more counts support this clonotype. The chain recombines TRBV5-1 with TRBJ2-5; tentatively, D is TRBD1 or TRBD2 (5 bases each). The V gene's germline CDR1 is SGHRS and CDR2 YFSETQ. CDR3 size: 16 residues. V shed 0 bases and J shed 5 bases, with 17 bases lying between them. Here the CDR3 reads CASSLAKMAGAETQYF. The CDR3 coding sequence is TGCGCCAGCAGCTTGGCCAAAATGGCCGGGGCGGAGACCCAGTACTTC.

This clonotype was found a few times. The chain uses TRBV5-4 and TRBJ2-3, with no clear D. Germline V gene sequence: CDR1 SGHNT, CDR2 YYREEE (reference sequence). V was cut by 1 base and J by 9 bases, with 21 bases left in between. This CDR3 contains 16 residues. This CDR3 is CASSLRSGPDPGTQYF. CDR3 DNA: TGTGCCAGCAGCTTGCGATCCGGCCCGGACCCCGGGACGCAGTATTTT.

This clonotype was picked up a small number of times. The rearrangement joins TRBV19 to TRBJ1-5; 9 bases line up with TRBD1. The germline V gene encodes CDR1 LNHDA and CDR2 SQIVND (reference sequence). After removal of 5 bases from V and 0 bases from J, the junction contained 8 bases not matched to a gene. This CDR3 spans 17 amino acids. CDR3 coding DNA: TGTGCCAGTAGTGCCGGGACAGGGTATGGTAGCAATCAGCCCCAGCATTTT. This codes for CASSAGTGYGSNQPQHF.

The CDR3 DNA is TGTGCCAGCAGCTTAGACGGGGGGGCCGGTCAGCCCCAGCATTTT. Amino acid sequence: CASSLDGGAGQPQHF. The chain is built from TRBV7-8 and TRBJ1-5; perhaps TRBD1 as D (6 bases). The V gene lost 1 base and the J gene lost 6 bases, with 13 bases spanning the gap. The germline gives CDR1 SGHVS, CDR2 FQNEAQ. The CDR3 has 15 amino acids. The complete variable domain, with remaining parts taken from reference TRBV7-8 and TRBJ1-5, reads GAGVSQSPRYKVAKRGQDVALRCDPISGHVSLFWYQQALGQGPEFLTYFQNEAQLDKSGLPSDRFFAERPEGSVSTLKIQRTQQEDSAVYLCASSLDGGAGQPQHFGDGTRLSIL.

The sample holds a few counts of this clonotype. The CDR3, as DNA: TGTGCCAGTAGTGATAGCGGGGTAAACAATGAGCAGTTCTTC. This codes for CASSDSGVNNEQFF. This sequence joins TRBV19 and TRBJ2-1; TRBD2 aligns across 8 bases. The V gene end was trimmed by 5 bases and the J gene end by 5 bases; junction bases not matched to a gene: 5. Germline V gives CDR1 LNHDA, CDR2 SQIVND (reference sequence). This CDR3 is built from 14 residues.

Only a few counts were recorded for this clonotype. The chain employs TRBV2 and TRBJ2-5; 9 positions match TRBD2. Looked up from germline, CDR1 is SNHLY and CDR2 is FYNNEI. The CDR3 length is 14 residues. V shed 7 bases and J 2 bases; nucleotides not matched to a gene: 5. The CDR3 DNA follows: TGTGCCAGCAAGGCTAGCGGGGCTCAAGAGACCCAGTACTTC. Protein: CASKASGAQETQYF.

The chain couples TRBV9 to TRBJ2-1; D may be TRBD1 or TRBD2 (5 bases each). This CDR3 spans 15 amino acids. Trimming took off 5 bases at V and 5 bases at J, with 17 bases between the two ends. Germline CDR1 SGDLS, CDR2 YYNGEE. The CDR3: CASSDPGSGHNEQFF. The CDR3 nucleotides are TGTGCCAGCAGTGACCCAGGGAGCGGCCACAATGAGCAGTTCTTC.

This clonotype was recorded at least ten times. The chain is built from TRBV28 and TRBJ2-5; 14 nucleotides match TRBD2. The ends lost 3 bases at V and 1 base at J; junction bases unmatched: 16. Germline V gives CDR1 MDHEN, CDR2 SYDVKM. The CDR3 contains 21 residues. The CDR3 loop reads CASSLGAPGLAGAYLQETQYF. CDR3 nucleotide sequence: TGTGCCAGCAGTTTGGGGGCGCCGGGACTAGCGGGGGCTTACCTCCAAGAGACCCAGTACTTC.

The chain combines TRBV28 with TRBJ2-5, with 12 bases that match TRBD2. Germline V gene data show CDR1 as MDHEN and CDR2 as SYDVKM. The CDR3 is 14 residues long. Germline trimming cut 6 bases from V and 13 bases from J; bases unmatched to any gene: 12. The CDR3 reads CASSRTSGGPRWYF. CDR3 DNA sequence: TGTGCCAGCAGCCGAACTAGCGGGGGGCCCCGGTGGTACTTC. Using reference TRBV28 and TRBJ2-5 for the parts outside the CDR3, the full variable domain is DVKVTQSSRYLVKRTGEKVFLECVQDMDHENMFWYRQDPGLGLRLIYFSYDVKMKEKGDIPEGYSVSREKKERFSLILESASTNQTSMYLCASSRTSGGPRWYFGPGTRLLVL.

The table lists this clonotype with many counts. CDR3 bases: TGTGCCAGCAGCTTAGGGTACAATGAGCAGTTCTTC. Translating it yields CASSLGYNEQFF. V and J are TRBV7-9 and TRBJ2-1; D is undetermined. The CDR3 has 12 residues. Per the germline V gene, CDR1 is SEHNR and CDR2 is FQNEAQ (reference sequence). The V end lost 1 base, the J end lost 4 bases, and 2 bases lay between the germline ends.